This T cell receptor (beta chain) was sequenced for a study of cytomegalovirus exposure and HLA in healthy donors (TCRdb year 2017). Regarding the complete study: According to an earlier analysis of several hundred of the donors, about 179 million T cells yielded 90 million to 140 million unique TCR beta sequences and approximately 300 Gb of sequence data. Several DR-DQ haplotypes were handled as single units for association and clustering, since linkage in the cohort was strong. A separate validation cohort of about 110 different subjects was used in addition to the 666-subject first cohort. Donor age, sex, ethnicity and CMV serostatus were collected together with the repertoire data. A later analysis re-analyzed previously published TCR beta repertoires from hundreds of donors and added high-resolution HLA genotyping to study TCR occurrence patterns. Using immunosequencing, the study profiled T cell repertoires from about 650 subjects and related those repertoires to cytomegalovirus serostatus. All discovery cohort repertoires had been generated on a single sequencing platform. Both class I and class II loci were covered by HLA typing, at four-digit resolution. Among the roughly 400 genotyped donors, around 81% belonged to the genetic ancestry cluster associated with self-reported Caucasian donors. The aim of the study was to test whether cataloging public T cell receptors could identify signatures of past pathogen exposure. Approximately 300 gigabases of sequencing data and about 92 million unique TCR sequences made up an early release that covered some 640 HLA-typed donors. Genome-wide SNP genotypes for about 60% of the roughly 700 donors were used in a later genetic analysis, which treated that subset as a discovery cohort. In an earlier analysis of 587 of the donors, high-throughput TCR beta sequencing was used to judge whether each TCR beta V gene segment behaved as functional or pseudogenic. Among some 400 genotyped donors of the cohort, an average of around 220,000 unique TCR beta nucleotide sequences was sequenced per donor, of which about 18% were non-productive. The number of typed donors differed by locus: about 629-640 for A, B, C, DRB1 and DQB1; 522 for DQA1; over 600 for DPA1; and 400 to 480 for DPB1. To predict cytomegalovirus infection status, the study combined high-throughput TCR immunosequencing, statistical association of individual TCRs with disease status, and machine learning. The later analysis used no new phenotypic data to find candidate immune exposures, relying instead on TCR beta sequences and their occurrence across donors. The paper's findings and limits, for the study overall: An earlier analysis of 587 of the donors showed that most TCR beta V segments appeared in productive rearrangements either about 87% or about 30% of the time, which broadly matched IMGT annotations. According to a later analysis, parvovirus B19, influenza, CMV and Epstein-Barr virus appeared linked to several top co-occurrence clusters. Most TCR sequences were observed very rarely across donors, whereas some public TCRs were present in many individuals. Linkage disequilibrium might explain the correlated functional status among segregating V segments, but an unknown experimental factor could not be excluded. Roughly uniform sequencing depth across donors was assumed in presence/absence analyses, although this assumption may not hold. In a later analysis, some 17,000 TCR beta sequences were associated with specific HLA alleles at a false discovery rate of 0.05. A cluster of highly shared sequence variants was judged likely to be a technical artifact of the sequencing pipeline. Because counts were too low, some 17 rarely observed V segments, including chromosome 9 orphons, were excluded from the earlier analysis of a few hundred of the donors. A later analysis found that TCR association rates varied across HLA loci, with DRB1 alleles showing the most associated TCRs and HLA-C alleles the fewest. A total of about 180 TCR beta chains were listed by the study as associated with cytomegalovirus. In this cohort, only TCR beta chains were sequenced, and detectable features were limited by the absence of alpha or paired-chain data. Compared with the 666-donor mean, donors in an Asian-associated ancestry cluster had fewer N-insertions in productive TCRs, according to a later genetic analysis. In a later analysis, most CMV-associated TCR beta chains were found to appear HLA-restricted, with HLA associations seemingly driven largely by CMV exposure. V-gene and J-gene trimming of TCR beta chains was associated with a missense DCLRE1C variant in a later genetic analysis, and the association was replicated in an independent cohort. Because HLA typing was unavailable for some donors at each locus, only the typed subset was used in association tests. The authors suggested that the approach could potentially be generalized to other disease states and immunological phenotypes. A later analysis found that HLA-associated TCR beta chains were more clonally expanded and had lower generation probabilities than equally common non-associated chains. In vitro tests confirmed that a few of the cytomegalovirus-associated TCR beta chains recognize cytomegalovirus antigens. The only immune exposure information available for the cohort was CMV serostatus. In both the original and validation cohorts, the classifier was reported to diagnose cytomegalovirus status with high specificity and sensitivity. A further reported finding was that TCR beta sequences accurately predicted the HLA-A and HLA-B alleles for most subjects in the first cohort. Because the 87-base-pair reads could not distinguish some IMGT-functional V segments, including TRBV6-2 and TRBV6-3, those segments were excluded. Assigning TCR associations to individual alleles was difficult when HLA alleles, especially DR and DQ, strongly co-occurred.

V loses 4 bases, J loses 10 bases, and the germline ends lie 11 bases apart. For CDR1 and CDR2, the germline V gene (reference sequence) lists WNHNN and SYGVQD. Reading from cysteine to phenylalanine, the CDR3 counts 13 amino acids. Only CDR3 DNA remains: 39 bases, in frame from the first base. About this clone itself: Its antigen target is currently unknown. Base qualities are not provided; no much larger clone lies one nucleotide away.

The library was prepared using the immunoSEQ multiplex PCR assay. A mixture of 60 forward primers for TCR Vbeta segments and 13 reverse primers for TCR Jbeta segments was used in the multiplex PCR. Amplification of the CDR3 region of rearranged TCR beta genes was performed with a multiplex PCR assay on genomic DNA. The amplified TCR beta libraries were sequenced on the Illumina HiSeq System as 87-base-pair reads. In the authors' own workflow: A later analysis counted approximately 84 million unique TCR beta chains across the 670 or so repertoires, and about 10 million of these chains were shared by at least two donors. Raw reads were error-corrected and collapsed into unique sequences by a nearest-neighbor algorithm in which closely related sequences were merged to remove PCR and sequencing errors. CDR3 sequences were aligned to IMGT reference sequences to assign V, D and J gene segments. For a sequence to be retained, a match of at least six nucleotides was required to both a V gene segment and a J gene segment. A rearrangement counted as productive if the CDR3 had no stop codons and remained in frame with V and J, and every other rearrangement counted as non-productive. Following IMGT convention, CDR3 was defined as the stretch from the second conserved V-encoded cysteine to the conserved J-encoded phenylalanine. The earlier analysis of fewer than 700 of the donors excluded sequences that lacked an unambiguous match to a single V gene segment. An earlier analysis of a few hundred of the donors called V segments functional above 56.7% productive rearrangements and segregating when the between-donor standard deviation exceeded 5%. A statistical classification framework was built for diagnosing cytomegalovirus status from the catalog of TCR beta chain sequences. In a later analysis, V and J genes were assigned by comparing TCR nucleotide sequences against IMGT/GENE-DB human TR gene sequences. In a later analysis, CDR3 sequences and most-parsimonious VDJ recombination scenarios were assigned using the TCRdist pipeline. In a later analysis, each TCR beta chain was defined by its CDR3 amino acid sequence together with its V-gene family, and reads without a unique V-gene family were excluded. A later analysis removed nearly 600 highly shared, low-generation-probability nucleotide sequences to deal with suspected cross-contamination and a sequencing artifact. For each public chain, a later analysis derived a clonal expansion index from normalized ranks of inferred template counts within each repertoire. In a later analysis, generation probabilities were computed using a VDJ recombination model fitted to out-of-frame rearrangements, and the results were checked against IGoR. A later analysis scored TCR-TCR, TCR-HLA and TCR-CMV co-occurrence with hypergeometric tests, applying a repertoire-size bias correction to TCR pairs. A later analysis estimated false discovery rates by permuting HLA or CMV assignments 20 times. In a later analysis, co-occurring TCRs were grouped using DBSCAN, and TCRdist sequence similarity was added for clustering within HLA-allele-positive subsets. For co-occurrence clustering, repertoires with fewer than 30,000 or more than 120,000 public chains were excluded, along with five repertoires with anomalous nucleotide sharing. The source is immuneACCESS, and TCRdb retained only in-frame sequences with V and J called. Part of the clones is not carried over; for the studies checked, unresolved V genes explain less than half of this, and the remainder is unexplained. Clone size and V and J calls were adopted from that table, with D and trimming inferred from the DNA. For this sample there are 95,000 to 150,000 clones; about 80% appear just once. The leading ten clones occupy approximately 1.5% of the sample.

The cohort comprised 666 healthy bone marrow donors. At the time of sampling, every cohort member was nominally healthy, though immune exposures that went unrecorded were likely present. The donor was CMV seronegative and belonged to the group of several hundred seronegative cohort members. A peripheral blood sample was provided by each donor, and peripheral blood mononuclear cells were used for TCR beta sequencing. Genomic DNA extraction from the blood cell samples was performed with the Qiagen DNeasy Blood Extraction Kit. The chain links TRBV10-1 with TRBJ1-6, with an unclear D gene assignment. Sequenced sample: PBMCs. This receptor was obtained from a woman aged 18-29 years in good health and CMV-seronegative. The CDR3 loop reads CASSAGEGSPLHF. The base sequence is TGCGCCAGCAGTGCCGGGGAAGGATCACCCCTCCACTTT.